This entry concerns a single T cell receptor (beta chain). Its antigen is not known. Construction of the TCR beta libraries employed iRepertoire HTBI primers in conjunction with Arm-PCR of CDR3 regions. A single record per CDR3 protein comes from TCRdb applying MiXCR to the multiplex PCR reads. This sample has 500,000 to 800,000 distinct CDR3 sequences, with around 30% found just once. This record belongs to a study of regulatory T cells in long-lasting Graves disease. Notes on the study in general: Persistent Graves' patients showed a TCR diversity that was lower than that of newly diagnosed ones.

The time point is: persistent/refractory GD, antithyroid drugs over 5 years with positive TRAb. PBMCs were the source of the RNA used for TCR sequencing. In Xi'an, China, an endocrinology department was the source of patients. In germline, CDR1 is LGHDT, CDR2 YNNKEL (reference sequence). Trimming stripped 1 base from V and 8 bases from J, with 6 bases between. This CDR3 spans 13 amino acids. This TCR was sampled from a female donor with Graves disease. The sequencing used peripheral blood mononuclear cells (PBMCs), collected when the disease was refractory, from a patient treated with antithyroid drugs. The chain recombines TRBV3-1 with TRBJ1-6; D is ambiguous. The CDR3 loop is CASSQVPDSPLHF. The CDR3 DNA reads as TGTGCCAGCAGCCAAGTCCCGGATTCACCCCTCCACTTT. Using reference TRBV3-1 and TRBJ1-6 for the parts outside the CDR3, the full variable domain is DTAVSQTPKYLVTQMGNDKSIKCEQNLGHDTMYWYKQDSKKFLKIMFSYNNKELIINETVPNRFSPKSPDKAHLNLHINSLELGDSAVYFCASSQVPDSPLHFGNGTRLTVT.